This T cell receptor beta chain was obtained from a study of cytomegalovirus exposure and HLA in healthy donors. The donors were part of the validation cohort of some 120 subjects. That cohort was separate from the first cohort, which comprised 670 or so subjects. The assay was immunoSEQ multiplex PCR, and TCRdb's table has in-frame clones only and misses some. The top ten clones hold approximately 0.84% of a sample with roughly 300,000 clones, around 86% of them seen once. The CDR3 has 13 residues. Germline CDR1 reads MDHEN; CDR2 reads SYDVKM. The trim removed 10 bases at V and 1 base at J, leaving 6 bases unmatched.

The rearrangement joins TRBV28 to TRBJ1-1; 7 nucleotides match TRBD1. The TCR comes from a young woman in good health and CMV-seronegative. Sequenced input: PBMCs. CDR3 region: CATLGQSNTEAFF. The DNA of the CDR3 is TGTGCCACCCTGGGACAGTCGAACACTGAAGCTTTCTTT.